Following are 30 T cell receptor beta chains from one sample sequenced in a study of Graves' ophthalmopathy and Graves' hyperthyroidism. RNA transcripts provided the template for amplifying TCR beta CDR3 regions. HTBI primers were used in a first-round RT-PCR, which preceded a second-round multiplex PCR. One entry per CDR3 protein results from TCRdb running MiXCR on the multiplex PCR reads. The sample consists of hundreds of thousands of distinct CDR3 sequences, 22% of them appearing once. The sample was peripheral blood. The receptors originated from a young woman with stable Graves' hyperthyroidism. Some clones in this sample may be carry-over from other donors' samples.

This clonotype was counted ten times or more. The chain is built from TRBV29-1 and TRBJ1-5; D might be TRBD1 (6 bases). Germline assignment: CDR1 SQVTM and CDR2 ANQGSEA. Between the trimmed V and J ends, which lost 4 bases and 3 bases, there was a span of 10 bases. The CDR3 extends over 13 amino acids. The CDR3 DNA follows: TGCAGCGTTGGAAACAGGGCCAATCAGCCCCAGCATTTT. It yields the protein CSVGNRANQPQHF.

This clonotype was seen many times. This rearrangement joins TRBV30 to TRBJ2-7, with D perhaps TRBD1 (5 bases). This CDR3 is built from 12 residues. Trimming removed 0 bases at V and 12 bases at J, with 15 bases between. The germline CDR1 and CDR2 sequences are GTSNPN and SVGIG (reference sequence). CDR3: CAWSVDKPTPYF. CDR3 nucleotides: TGTGCCTGGAGTGTGGACAAACCCACCCCGTACTTC.

This clonotype has at least ten counts. One junction end does not reproduce the germline sequence, and a read error may be involved. The V call is TRBV5-1, the J call TRBJ1-1; D perhaps matches TRBD1 (6 bases). CDR1 is SGHRS, CDR2 YFSETQ, per germline. CDR3 length: 14 residues. This CDR3 reads CASSSDSLNTEAFF. CDR3 DNA: TGTGCCAGCAGCTCGGACAGCCTGAACACTGAAGCTTTCTTT.

This clonotype was recorded at least ten times. This chain connects TRBV6-5 to TRBJ2-2; a weak D match, TRBD2 (7 bases). There are 17 residues in the CDR3. Trimming pared 2 bases from V and 5 bases from J, leaving 18 bases between. Germline V gene lookup returns CDR1 MNHEY and CDR2 SVGAGI. The CDR3 reads CASSYGSTRGGTGELFF. For the CDR3, the DNA is TGTGCCAGCAGTTACGGCTCCACTAGGGGGGGTACCGGGGAGCTGTTTTTT.

This clonotype was detected many times. The chain uses TRBV5-1 and TRBJ2-7, with D possibly matching TRBD1 (6 bases). Between the trimmed V and J ends, which lost 4 bases and 0 bases, there was a span of 17 bases. The CDR3 extends over 16 amino acids. The germline V gene encodes CDR1 SGHRS and CDR2 YFSETQ. In nucleotides, the CDR3 is TGCGCCAGCAGCCGTACCAGGACAGAGAGCTCCTACGAGCAGTACTTC. The encoded protein is CASSRTRTESSYEQYF.

The chain carries TRBV6-4 and TRBJ1-1, with D tentatively TRBD1 (5 bases). From germline, CDR1 is MRHNA and CDR2 SNTAGT. The V gene lost 6 bases and the J gene lost 1 base, with 12 bases spanning the gap. The CDR3 is made up of 14 amino acids. In DNA form, the CDR3 reads TGTGCCAGCAGAAGGGGACCCAAGAACACTGAAGCTTTCTTT. Translating it yields CASRRGPKNTEAFF.

This clonotype was found a few times. The chain recombines TRBV30 with TRBJ2-5, with 12 bases fitting TRBD2. The trim removed 2 bases at V and 5 bases at J, leaving 3 bases unmatched. The CDR3 extends over 14 amino acids. Germline CDR1 and CDR2: GTSNPN and SVGIG (reference sequence). The CDR3 sequence: CAWSSGTSGETQYF. CDR3 DNA: TGTGCCTGGAGTTCCGGGACTAGCGGGGAGACCCAGTACTTC.

This clonotype was counted many times. V gene TRBV7-2 combines with J gene TRBJ2-7; D ambiguous. Germline V lookup: CDR1 SGHTA, CDR2 FQGNSA. Trimming left V 1 base short and J 3 bases short, with 16 bases between. CDR3 length: 16 residues. The CDR3 sequence: CASSLGPAMASYEQYF. The CDR3 DNA sequence: TGTGCCAGCAGCTTAGGCCCAGCGATGGCCAGCTACGAGCAGTACTTC.

This clonotype was counted at least ten times. The chain uses TRBV5-1 and TRBJ2-2; D not resolved. V gave up 3 bases and J gave up 6 bases, with 12 bases separating them. Germline loops: CDR1 SGHRS, CDR2 YFSETQ. The CDR3 runs 14 residues. The CDR3 nucleotides read TGCGCCAGCAGCTACTCGTCCCCGCCCGGGGAGCTGTTTTTT. It yields the protein CASSYSSPPGELFF.

The gene calls are TRBV29-1 and TRBJ2-6, with 8 bases aligning to TRBD1. In germline, CDR1 is SQVTM, CDR2 ANQGSEA. V shed 4 bases and J 2 bases; nucleotides not matched to a gene: 1. This CDR3 is built from 14 residues. Written as DNA, the CDR3 is TGCAGCGTTGGACAGGGGACTGGGGCCAACGTCCTGACTTTC. Translating it yields CSVGQGTGANVLTF.

In its sample, this clonotype was seen many times. The V and J genes are TRBV12-3 or TRBV12-4 and TRBJ2-7; TRBD2 is a possible D gene (5 bases). This CDR3 region has 14 residues. V was shortened by 8 bases and J by 1 base, with 15 bases between the two germline ends. The CDR3 sequence: CASRSAGGSYEQYF. The CDR3 nucleotides read TGTGCCAGCCGTTCGGCGGGTGGTTCCTACGAGCAGTACTTC.

In its sample, this clonotype was seen once. The chain joins TRBV12-3 or TRBV12-4 to TRBJ1-3, with D possibly being TRBD1 (5 bases). Trimming removed 3 bases from V and 14 bases from J, with 8 bases in between. This CDR3 has 10 residues. The DNA of the CDR3 is TGTGCCAGCAGTTTGGGGCGGGTATATTTT. Amino acids: CASSLGRVYF.

This clonotype was found a few times. This chain joins TRBV5-1 and TRBJ2-3; D is perhaps TRBD2 (6 bases). The CDR3 has 16 amino acids. Germline CDR1 SGHRS, CDR2 YFSETQ. V lost 0 bases and J 4 bases, leaving 15 bases between the germline ends. As DNA, the CDR3 is TGCGCCAGCAGCTTGGGGGCTAAGGAGGGTGCAGATACGCAGTATTTT. Amino acids: CASSLGAKEGADTQYF.

This clonotype has at least ten counts. The gene calls are TRBV28 and TRBJ1-2; 10 positions agree with TRBD1. This CDR3 contains 14 residues. The ends lost 8 bases at V and 8 bases at J; junction bases unmatched: 11. Per germline, CDR1 MDHEN and CDR2 SYDVKM. CDR3 in DNA: TGTGCCAGCCAATACGACAGGGGGCAAAACGGCTACACCTTC. Its protein product is CASQYDRGQNGYTF.

The chain employs TRBV11-2 and TRBJ2-7; a possible D gene is TRBD2 (6 bases). Germline V gene data show CDR1 as SGHAT and CDR2 as FQNNGV. The CDR3 spans 12 residues. Trimming stripped 6 bases from V and 9 bases from J, with 15 bases between. CDR3 bases: TGTGCCAGCAGGGGCGGAGGGGTTGGGCAGTACTTC. Translating it yields CASRGGGVGQYF.

This clonotype showed up many times. The V call is TRBV6-2 or TRBV6-3, the J call TRBJ2-5, with 8 bases aligning to TRBD1. Trimming took 2 bases from V and 7 from J; bases not matched to a gene: 6. Germline assignment: CDR1 MNHEY and CDR2 SVGEGT. The CDR3 totals 14 residues. The CDR3: CASSYIGQGGTQYF. The CDR3 DNA is TGTGCCAGCAGTTACATCGGACAGGGAGGGACCCAGTACTTC.

The rearrangement joins TRBV18 to TRBJ2-5; 9 nucleotides agree with TRBD1. V trimming: 3 bases; J trimming: 5 bases; junction bases outside the gene matches: 13. CDR1 is KGHSH, CDR2 LQKENI, per germline. This CDR3 has 17 amino acids. CDR3 residues: CASSPPPATGGAETQYF. The CDR3 DNA sequence: TGTGCCAGCTCACCCCCCCCTGCAACAGGGGGCGCGGAGACCCAGTACTTC.

The table lists this clonotype with a few counts. The gene calls are TRBV6-1 and TRBJ1-2; D is ambiguous. The V and J ends lost 10 bases and 0 bases respectively, with 12 bases between them. This CDR3 has 13 residues. Germline V gene data show CDR1 as MNHNS and CDR2 as SASEGT. The CDR3 DNA reads TGTGCCACCGGTGGTGACTCTAACTATGGCTACACCTTC. Translating gives CATGGDSNYGYTF.

This clonotype was seen just once. It may be a read error: a sequence one base away is much more abundant. It is likely a read error, because the conserved phenylalanine at the end of the CDR3 is missing. This chain links TRBV5-1 with TRBJ2-7; 12 bases agree with TRBD2. The CDR3 has 15 amino acids. Germline CDR1 is SGHRS and CDR2 is YFSETQ. V lost 3 bases, J lost 9 bases, and 10 bases stayed unmatched. DNA of the CDR3: TGCGCCAGCAGCTCCGAGACTAGCGGGGGTCGAGTGCAGTACCTC. Translated: CASSSETSGGRVQYL.

The CDR3 sequence is CSAPSPSGNYEQYF. In DNA form, the CDR3 reads TGCAGTGCTCCCTCGCCTAGCGGGAACTACGAGCAGTACTTC. V and J are TRBV20-1 and TRBJ2-7, with TRBD2 matching 9 bases. J was trimmed by 3 bases and V by 5 bases; bases with no gene match: 8. CDR3 length: 14 amino acids. Germline CDR1 reads DFQATT; CDR2 reads SNEGSKA (reference sequence).

This sequence joins TRBV30 and TRBJ2-2; D gene ambiguous. The CDR3 is made up of 16 amino acids. Per germline, CDR1 GTSNPN and CDR2 SVGIG (reference sequence). The germline V and J ends were trimmed by 0 bases and 1 base, with 12 bases remaining between them. CDR3 sequence: CAWSVGVLLNTGELFF. Here the CDR3 DNA reads TGTGCCTGGAGTGTAGGAGTACTCCTGAACACCGGGGAGCTGTTTTTT.

Regarding this clonotype: This may be a read error: a much more frequent sequence differs by one nucleotide. J is TRBJ1-5 and V is TRBV12-3 or TRBV12-4; D ambiguous. This CDR3 contains 13 residues. V dropped 6 bases and J dropped 6 bases, with 12 bases sitting between them. The CDR3 region has the DNA TGTGCCAGCAGCGCCGATTACAGTCAGCCCCAGCATTTT. Translation: CASSADYSQPQHF.

In the case of this clonotype: One junction end disagrees with the germline gene, perhaps due to a read error. The chain combines TRBV28 with TRBJ1-1; D ambiguous. The CDR3 consists of 13 residues. Per germline, CDR1 MDHEN and CDR2 SYDVKM. CDR3 sequence (DNA): TGTGCCAGCAGTTTATCGTGGAACACTGAAGCTCTCTTT. Translation: CASSLSWNTEALF.

This clonotype was picked up many times. This sequence joins TRBV10-3 and TRBJ2-7, with 7 positions matching TRBD1. J gave up 5 bases and V 4 bases, and 5 bases lay outside the gene matches. Per germline, CDR1 ENHRY and CDR2 SYGVKD. The length of the CDR3 is 13 residues. The CDR3 nucleotides are TGTGCCATCAGTGGAAGACAGGGTAACGAGCAGTACTTC. This encodes CAISGRQGNEQYF.

This clonotype has just a few counts. The chain joins TRBV7-9 to TRBJ2-5; the D is unclear. This CDR3 is built from 14 residues. V dropped 3 bases and J dropped 1 base, with 9 bases sitting between them. Looked up from germline, CDR1 is SEHNR and CDR2 is FQNEAQ (reference sequence). CDR3 in DNA: TGTGCCAGCAGCTTTGCCCAGGTCCAAGAGACCCAGTACTTC. It translates to CASSFAQVQETQYF.

Turning to this clonotype: Since no conserved phenylalanine or tryptophan closes the CDR3, a read error is the likely cause. The V and J genes are TRBV5-4 and TRBJ1-2, with a tentative D call TRBD1 (5 bases). Germline-derived CDR1 and CDR2 are SGHNT and YYREEE (reference sequence). V was clipped by 4 bases and J by 7 bases, with 11 bases between them. This CDR3 region has 12 residues. In DNA form, the CDR3 reads TGTGCCAGCAGCCTGCAGGGATCTGGCTACACCTTG. Encoded protein: CASSLQGSGYTL.

This clonotype appeared many times. V gene TRBV11-2 combines with J gene TRBJ1-3; D gene unclear. Germline-derived CDR1 and CDR2 are SGHAT and FQNNGV. The CDR3 is made up of 15 amino acids. The germline V and J ends were trimmed by 5 bases and 0 bases, with 11 bases remaining between them. The CDR3: CASSPPQFSGNTIYF. Here the CDR3 DNA reads TGTGCCAGCAGCCCCCCGCAGTTCTCTGGAAACACCATATATTTT. Full variable domain (rest looked up from reference TRBV11-2 and TRBJ1-3): EAGVAQSPRYKIIEKRQSVAFWCNPISGHATLYWYQQILGQGPKLLIQFQNNGVVDDSQLPKDRFSAERLKGVDSTLKIQPAKLEDSAVYLCASSPPQFSGNTIYFGEGSWLTVV.

As concerns this clonotype: This may come from a read error, since a much larger clone is one base off. The chain links TRBV7-9 to TRBJ2-2, with D perhaps matching TRBD2 (5 bases). CDR3 length: 13 amino acids. Germline V gene sequence: CDR1 SEHNR, CDR2 FQNEAQ (reference sequence). CDR3 coding DNA: TGTGCCAGCAGCCCAGGTGTGTCCGGGAAGCTGTTTTTT. Residues: CASSPGVSGKLFF. Filled out from reference TRBV7-9 and TRBJ2-2, the complete variable domain reads DTGVSQNPRHKITKRGQNVTFRCDPISEHNRLYWYRQTLGQGPEFLTYFQNEAQLEKSRLLSDRFSAERPKGSFSTLEIQRTEQGDSAMYLCASSPGVSGKLFFGEGSRLTVL.

This clonotype was recorded many times. This rearrangement joins TRBV7-3 to TRBJ1-2, with a weak D call TRBD1 (5 bases). V shed 5 bases and J shed 4 bases, with 17 bases lying between them. Per the germline V gene, CDR1 is SGHTA and CDR2 is FQGTGA. There are 15 residues in the CDR3. The CDR3 region is CASSPEGLQAYGYTF. For the CDR3, the DNA is TGTGCCAGCAGCCCCGAGGGACTGCAGGCCTATGGCTACACCTTC.

The chain recombines TRBV6-1 with TRBJ2-7, with D possibly being TRBD2 (6 bases). The CDR3 contains 14 residues. V lost 6 bases, J lost 2 bases, and 14 bases lay in between. Germline lookup yields CDR1 MNHNS and CDR2 SASEGT. The CDR3 reads CASRRDPITYEQYF. Written as DNA, the CDR3 is TGTGCCAGCAGGCGGGACCCTATAACCTACGAGCAGTACTTC.